The 10 T cell receptor beta chains presented below share a single source sample, sequenced in a study of neurological immune-mediated disorders. MiXCR was run by TCRdb on the 5' RACE reads, yielding one entry per CDR3 protein. Here the sample spans around 130,000 distinct CDR3 sequences, about 3.4% being singletons. Source material: PBMCs. The receptors originated from a woman between 25 and 40 years old with multiple sclerosis.

This clonotype was observed at least ten times. The chain recombines TRBV20-1 with TRBJ2-2; D may be TRBD2 (6 bases). The CDR3 consists of 14 residues. Germline lookup yields CDR1 DFQATT and CDR2 SNEGSKA (reference sequence). Trimming stripped 7 bases from V and 3 bases from J, with 15 bases between. In DNA, the CDR3 is TGCAGTGTAGGAGGGCCGACGCACACCGGGGAGCTGTTTTTT. It yields the protein CSVGGPTHTGELFF.

This clonotype has a count of ten or more. The CDR3 protein is CASSLWGKVEQFF. The CDR3 DNA sequence: TGTGCCAGCAGCTTATGGGGGAAAGTCGAGCAGTTCTTC. The chain uses TRBV7-6 and TRBJ2-1; D possibly uses TRBD1 or TRBD2 (5 bases each). Between the trimmed V and J ends, which lost 2 bases and 10 bases, there was a span of 12 bases. CDR1 is SGHVS and CDR2 is FNYEAQ in the germline V gene. This CDR3 is 13 amino acids long.

This clonotype was detected many times. This chain links TRBV20-1 with TRBJ2-4; TRBD2 agrees at 8 bases. Germline CDR1 DFQATT, CDR2 SNEGSKA (reference sequence). With 3 bases clipped from V and 0 bases from J, the junction kept 7 bases outside the gene matches. This CDR3 contains 16 residues. The CDR3 DNA reads TGCAGTGCTAGTGGACTAGCCAAACTAGCCAAAAACATTCAGTACTTC. Translating it yields CSASGLAKLAKNIQYF.

This clonotype was counted ten times or more. The chain uses TRBV27 and TRBJ2-6; 7 bases fit TRBD1. This CDR3 is 16 amino acids long. Germline loops: CDR1 MNHEY, CDR2 SMNVEV (reference sequence). J was trimmed by 0 bases and V by 4 bases; bases with no gene match: 3. This chain's CDR3 is CASSSYRGSGANVLTF. The CDR3 DNA is TGTGCCAGCAGTTCATACAGGGGCTCTGGGGCCAACGTCCTGACTTTC.

This clonotype was recorded many times. The rearrangement joins TRBV10-2 to TRBJ2-1; 8 bases fit TRBD2. The CDR3 consists of 17 residues. The junction had 9 bases not matched to a gene; V was cut back by 3 bases and J by 2 bases. Germline V lookup: CDR1 WSHSY, CDR2 SAAADI. The CDR3 DNA sequence: TGCGCCAGCAGTGACCGACTAGCGTTGGGGGCCTACAATGAGCAGTTCTTC. Its translation is CASSDRLALGAYNEQFF.

This clonotype occurred many times. The J gene is TRBJ2-1, the V gene TRBV12-3 or TRBV12-4; 9 bases line up with TRBD1. Trimming took 5 bases from V and 2 from J; bases not matched to a gene: 4. The CDR3 is made up of 15 amino acids. The DNA for the CDR3 is TGTGCCAGCAGTGTCGGGACAGGGCCCTACAATGAGCAGTTCTTC. Protein product: CASSVGTGPYNEQFF.

This clonotype was recorded many times. V usage is TRBV5-1 and J usage is TRBJ2-2; D gene ambiguous. Germline CDR1 SGHRS, CDR2 YFSETQ. The CDR3 consists of 15 residues. The germline V and J ends were trimmed by 0 bases and 0 bases, with 6 bases remaining between them. The CDR3 reads CASSLGPPNTGELFF. CDR3 coding DNA: TGCGCCAGCAGCTTGGGCCCACCGAACACCGGGGAGCTGTTTTTT.

This clonotype was seen many times. The rearrangement joins TRBV11-2 to TRBJ2-5; no firm D call. This CDR3 comprises 16 residues. Trimming stripped 2 bases from V and 0 bases from J, with 13 bases between. Germline CDR1 SGHAT, CDR2 FQNNGV. CDR3 sequence: CASSLMELRYQETQYF. The CDR3 DNA sequence: TGTGCCAGCAGCTTAATGGAATTACGCTACCAAGAGACCCAGTACTTC.

This clonotype was observed at least ten times. J is TRBJ2-5 and V is TRBV5-1; 9 positions match TRBD1. The ends lost 0 bases at V and 3 bases at J; junction bases unmatched: 0. The CDR3 runs to 14 residues. Germline V CDR1 and CDR2: SGHRS, YFSETQ. CDR3: CASSLGTGEETQYF. In nucleotides, the CDR3 is TGCGCCAGCAGCTTGGGGACAGGGGAAGAGACCCAGTACTTC. Drawing the rest from reference TRBV5-1 and TRBJ2-5, the complete variable domain is KAGVTQTPRYLIKTRGQQVTLSCSPISGHRSVSWYQQTPGQGLQFLFEYFSETQRNKGNFPGRFSGRQFSNSRSEMNVSTLELGDSALYLCASSLGTGEETQYFGPGTRLLVL.

This clonotype appeared many times. The gene calls are TRBV7-2 and TRBJ2-7; weak D call: TRBD2 (6 bases). V was cut by 6 bases and J by 0 bases, with 15 bases left in between. The CDR3 has 15 amino acids. CDR1 SGHTA and CDR2 FQGNSA come from the germline V gene. CDR3 DNA sequence: TGTGCCAGCAGATCAACCGGGACTCACTCCTACGAGCAGTACTTC. It codes for CASRSTGTHSYEQYF. The entire variable domain, with the rest obtained from reference TRBV7-2 and TRBJ2-7, is as follows: GAGVSQSPSNKVTEKGKDVELRCDPISGHTALYWYRQSLGQGLEFLIYFQGNSAPDKSGLPSDRFSAERTGGSVSTLTIQRTQQEDSAVYLCASRSTGTHSYEQYFGPGTRLTVT.